This entry concerns a single T cell receptor beta chain. Its antigen is undetermined. Germline V gives CDR1 MNHEY, CDR2 SVGAGI. The V end lost 8 bases, the J end lost 0 bases, and 14 bases lay between the germline ends. The CDR3 length is 15 residues. This specimen belongs to a study of PD-1 blockade in classical Hodgkin lymphoma. Each patient experienced a relapse that followed autologous stem cell transplantation, and brentuximab vedotin exposure varied. Patients had relapsed/refractory classical Hodgkin lymphoma with complete response, partial response or progressive disease as best response. General study results and limits: Repertoire differences have undefined causes, possibly disease activity or prior therapy. Whoever responded completely had baseline diversity much like that seen in newly diagnosed patients. CD4+ but not CD8+ TCR diversity rose significantly by C4D1.

Produced via immunoSEQ multiplex PCR; TCRdb's table is partial and in-frame only. This table holds under 65,000 clones, 80% to 90% found once. The V call is TRBV6-5, the J call TRBJ1-3; D is unclear. The sample in question was peripheral blood mononuclear cells (PBMCs), obtained at baseline. The clonotype originates from a human donor with classical Hodgkin lymphoma. The CDR3 DNA sequence: TGTGCCAGCTCCCAGGACGGCTTCTCTGGAAACACCATATATTTT. Protein: CASSQDGFSGNTIYF.